The 7 T cell receptor beta chains in this list originate from one sample, sequenced in a study of monozygotic twins with inflammatory bowel disease. TCRdb re-analyzed the 5' RACE reads; it lists each CDR3 protein once, without DNA. This table holds about 110,000 distinct CDR3 sequences. The sequencing sample was made of blood. All receptors come from a human donor with ulcerative colitis or Crohn's disease, or a healthy co-twin of an affected twin (not recorded which).

The gene calls are TRBV6-1 and TRBJ2-7; lacking DNA, the TRBD1 call made by TCRdb goes unchecked. This CDR3 contains 15 residues. Germline V gene sequence: CDR1 MNHNS, CDR2 SASEGT. The chain's CDR3 is CASRKPDRSSYEQYF.

The chain has TRBV12-5 and TRBJ1-1; the TRBD1 assignment by TCRdb is unverifiable without DNA. The CDR3 sequence is 12 residues long. Germline CDR1 reads LGHNT; CDR2 reads FRNRAP. The chain's CDR3 is CACVRGRTEAFF.

The chain joins TRBV20-1 to TRBJ2-4; TCRdb names TRBD1, which stays unverified in the absence of DNA. The length of the CDR3 is 12 residues. Germline V CDR1 and CDR2: DFQATT, SNEGSKA (reference sequence). CDR3 sequence reads: CSASPPAWGPYF.

CDR3 amino acids: CASSLARQESNEQFF. The chain combines TRBV7-2 with TRBJ2-1. Per the germline V gene, CDR1 is SGHTA and CDR2 is FQGNSA. The CDR3 has 15 amino acids.

The CDR3 reads CASRRTGFYNQPQHF. The chain carries TRBV28 and TRBJ1-5; the D call from TCRdb, TRBD1, cannot be confirmed without DNA. The germline V gene encodes CDR1 MDHEN and CDR2 SYDVKM. CDR3 length: 15 residues.

The CDR3: CASSLAQGGEQFF. This sequence joins TRBV5-1 and TRBJ2-1; TCRdb's D call of TRBD2 is untestable without DNA. Germline values: CDR1 SGHRS, CDR2 YFSETQ. The CDR3 runs to 13 residues.

The chain couples TRBV28 to TRBJ2-1; TCRdb's assignment of TRBD2 cannot be checked, as there is no DNA. The CDR3 covers 15 residues. Germline lookup yields CDR1 MDHEN and CDR2 SYDVKM. The CDR3 sequence: CASSTRLAGGEEQFF.